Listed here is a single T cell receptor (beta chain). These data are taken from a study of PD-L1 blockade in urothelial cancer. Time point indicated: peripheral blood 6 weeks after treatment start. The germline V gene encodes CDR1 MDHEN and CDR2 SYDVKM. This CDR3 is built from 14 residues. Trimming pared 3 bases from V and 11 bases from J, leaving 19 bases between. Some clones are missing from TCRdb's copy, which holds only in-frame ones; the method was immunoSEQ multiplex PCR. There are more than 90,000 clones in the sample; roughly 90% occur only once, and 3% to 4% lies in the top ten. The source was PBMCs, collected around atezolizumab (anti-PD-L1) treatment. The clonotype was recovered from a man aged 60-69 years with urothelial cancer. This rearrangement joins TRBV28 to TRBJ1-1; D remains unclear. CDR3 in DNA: TGTGCCAGCAGTTTCTCAAGGGATTCGGGGAAGGCTTTCTTT. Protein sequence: CASSFSRDSGKAFF.